Listed here is a single T cell receptor (beta chain). The antigen remains undetermined. These data are taken from a study of beta chain features in type 1 diabetes. On the study more broadly: Across every sample, almost 110,000,000 sorted cells were examined in total.

Germline CDR1 reads MNHEY; CDR2 reads SVGAGI. V dropped 6 bases and J dropped 0 bases, with 12 bases sitting between them. There are 15 residues in the CDR3. Expressed TCRB transcripts were sequenced because the entire RNA isolate underwent reverse transcription. Only in-frame clones appear in the TCRdb table, and some are missing; sequencing was by immunoSEQ multiplex PCR. The data contain 250,000 to 300,000 clones, around 24% of them seen just once; the ten biggest clones take up about 0.012%. Study findings and constraints: Among patients with Type 1 diabetes, TCRB CDR3s were moderately but significantly shorter in every one of the four CD4+ subsets. There were fewer insertions and more deletions at the VDJ junctions of type 1 diabetes patients. PCR might favor shorter templates, equally in patients and controls.

This TCR derives from a woman aged 25-40 years with type 1 diabetes. V gene TRBV6-5 combines with J gene TRBJ1-5, with D perhaps matching TRBD1 (5 bases). Sequences were obtained from naive CD4+ T cells from blood. The CDR3 DNA reads TGTGCCAGCAGAGGGGCACCGGATAGCAATCAGCCCCAGCATTTT. Encoded protein: CASRGAPDSNQPQHF.